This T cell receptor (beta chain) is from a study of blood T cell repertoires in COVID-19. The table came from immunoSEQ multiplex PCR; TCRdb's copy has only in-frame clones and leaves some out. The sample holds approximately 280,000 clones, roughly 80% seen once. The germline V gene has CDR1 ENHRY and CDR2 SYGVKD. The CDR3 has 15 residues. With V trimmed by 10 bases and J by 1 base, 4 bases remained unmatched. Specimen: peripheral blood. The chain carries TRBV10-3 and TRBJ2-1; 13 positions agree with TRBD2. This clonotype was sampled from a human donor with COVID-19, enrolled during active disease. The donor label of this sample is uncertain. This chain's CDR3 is CATRTSGSSYNEQFF. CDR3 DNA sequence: TGTGCCACCAGGACTAGCGGGAGTTCCTACAATGAGCAGTTCTTC.